Below are 8 T cell receptor beta chains sequenced from a single sample in a study of regulatory T cells. Study-level findings and limits: In CD3G-deficient patients, conventional CD4+ T cells were enriched for hydrophobic CDR3 residues at positions 6 and 7.

No antigen has been identified for these receptors. The primer mix had 52 TRBV and 13 TRBJ primers. Only in-frame clones appear in the TCRdb table, and some are missing; sequencing was by immunoSEQ multiplex PCR. The sample lists roughly 30,000 clones, less than 95% seen once, with about 1.6% in the top ten. Sequencing used conventional CD4+ T cells sorted from blood. The receptors come from a person aged 18 to 30 with CD3G deficiency.

The count of this clone is one. The J gene is TRBJ1-2, the V gene TRBV6-6; D possibly corresponds to TRBD1 (6 bases). V lost 7 bases, J lost 3 bases, and 12 bases lay in between. The germline gives CDR1 MNHNY, CDR2 SVGAGI (reference sequence). CDR3 size: 13 residues. CDR3 region: CASTETGHYGYTF. CDR3 bases: TGTGCCAGCACTGAGACAGGCCACTATGGCTACACCTTC.

The chain joins TRBV21-1 to TRBJ2-7. TRBV21-1 is described as a pseudogene. The CDR3 consists of 10 residues. The CDR3 is CASSKYEQYV. The CDR3 nucleotides are TGTGCCAGCAGCAAATACGAGCAGTACGTC.

J is TRBJ2-1 and V is TRBV11-2; D gene ambiguous. The CDR3 contains 15 residues. Trimming stripped 1 base from V and 9 bases from J, with 16 bases between. From germline, CDR1 is SGHAT and CDR2 FQNNGV. For the CDR3, the DNA is TGTGCCAGCAGCTTAGGTCTTGGGTCGGGTGGTGAGCAGTTCTTC. Protein sequence: CASSLGLGSGGEQFF.

This rearrangement joins TRBV30 to TRBJ1-4; 8 bases are a match to TRBD1. With 2 bases clipped from V and 7 bases from J, the junction kept 3 bases outside the gene matches. This CDR3 contains 13 residues. CDR1 GTSNPN and CDR2 SVGIG come from the germline V gene (reference sequence). The CDR3 DNA is TGTGCCTGGAGTTCAGGGGGCGGTGAAAAACTGTTTTTT. Translated, it gives CAWSSGGGEKLFF.

Only one count was recorded for this clone. CDR3 protein: CAISESPGLVYNEQFF. Written as DNA, the CDR3 is TGTGCCATCAGTGAGTCTCCGGGACTAGTGTACAATGAGCAGTTCTTC. The J gene is TRBJ2-1, the V gene TRBV10-3; 8 positions match TRBD2. The CDR3 covers 16 residues. V lost 0 bases to trimming and J lost 4 bases; unmatched junction nucleotides: 5. Per germline, CDR1 ENHRY and CDR2 SYGVKD.

The CDR3 region has the DNA TGTGCCAGCAGCTTGTTTGGAGGCACGCAGTATTTT. The encoded protein is CASSLFGGTQYF. This sequence joins TRBV7-2 and TRBJ2-3; TRBD2 might be the D (5 bases). CDR1 SGHTA and CDR2 FQGNSA come from the germline V gene. Trimming cost V 3 bases and J 9 bases, with 10 bases left between them. The CDR3 covers 12 residues.

V and J are TRBV6-6 and TRBJ1-5; D possibly corresponds to TRBD1 (5 bases). This CDR3 is 12 amino acids long. The germline CDR1 and CDR2 sequences are MNHNY and SVGAGI (reference sequence). Trimming pared 10 bases from V and 6 bases from J, leaving 13 bases between. The CDR3 sequence: CATKQDAQPQHF. CDR3 in DNA: TGTGCCACCAAACAGGACGCTCAGCCCCAGCATTTT.

The chain recombines TRBV5-1 with TRBJ2-5; D is tentatively TRBD1 or TRBD2 (5 bases each). CDR1 is SGHRS and CDR2 is YFSETQ in the germline V gene. The CDR3 is 16 amino acids. The ends were cut back, 2 bases at V and 5 bases at J, with 19 bases in the middle. The CDR3 protein is CASSFGTAGGGETQYF. The CDR3 bases are TGCGCCAGCAGCTTCGGGACCGCCGGAGGTGGGGAGACCCAGTACTTC.